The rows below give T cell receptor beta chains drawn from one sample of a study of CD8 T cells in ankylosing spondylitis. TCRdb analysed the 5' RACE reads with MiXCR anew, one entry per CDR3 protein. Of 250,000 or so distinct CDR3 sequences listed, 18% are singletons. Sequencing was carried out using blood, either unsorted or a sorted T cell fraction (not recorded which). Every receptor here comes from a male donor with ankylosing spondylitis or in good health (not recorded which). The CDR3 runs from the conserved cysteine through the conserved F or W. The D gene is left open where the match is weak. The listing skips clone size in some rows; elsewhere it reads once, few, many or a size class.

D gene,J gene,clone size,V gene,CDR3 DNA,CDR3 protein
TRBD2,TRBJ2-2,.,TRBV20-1,TGCAGTGGAAGGGGCGGGGGCACCGGGGAGCTGTTTTTT,CSGRGGGTGELFF
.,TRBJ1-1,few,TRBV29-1,TGCAGCTTCCGGGACGGGAACACTGAAGCTTTCTTT,CSFRDGNTEAFF
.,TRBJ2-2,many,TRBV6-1,TGTGCCAGCAAATCCCGGGACAGTCCCGGGAGCGGGGAGCTGTTTTTT,CASKSRDSPGSGELFF
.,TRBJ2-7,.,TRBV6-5,TGTGCCAGCAGTTACTCGATGGACAGCCGCTCCTACGAGCAGTACTTC,CASSYSMDSRSYEQYF
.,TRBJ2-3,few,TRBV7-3,TGTGCCAGCAGCATCACGTCCGGGACGAACCCGCTGGATACGCAGTATTTT,CASSITSGTNPLDTQYF
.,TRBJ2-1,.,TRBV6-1,TGTGCCAGCAGCCTGGGTCGGGGGTACAATGAGCAGTTCTTC,CASSLGRGYNEQFF
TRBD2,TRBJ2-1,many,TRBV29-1,TGCAGCGTTTGGGCTAGCGGGAAGGGTGAGCAGTTCTTC,CSVWASGKGEQFF
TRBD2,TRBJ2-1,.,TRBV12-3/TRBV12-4,TGTGCCAGCAGTACGGCCTTAACTAGCGGGAGGGGGTGGTACAATGAGCAGTTCTTC,CASSTALTSGRGWYNEQFF
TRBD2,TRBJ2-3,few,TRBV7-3,TGTGCCAGCAGCTTAAAGGGCGGGAGGGGCTCAGATACGCAGTATTTT,CASSLKGGRGSDTQYF
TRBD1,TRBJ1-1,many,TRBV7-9,TGTGCCAGCAGTACAGGGGGAGGAGTGAACACTGAAGCTTTCTTT,CASSTGGGVNTEAFF
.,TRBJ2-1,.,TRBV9,TGTGCCAGCAGCGGGGGAATCATGAGCTCCTACAATGAGCAGTTCTTC,CASSGGIMSSYNEQFF
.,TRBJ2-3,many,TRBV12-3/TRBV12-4,TGTGCCAGCAGTTTCTCCACCGAGTGGCGGCGCACAGATACGCAGTATTTT,CASSFSTEWRRTDTQYF
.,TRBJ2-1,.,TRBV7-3,TGTGCCAGCAGCCTCAGCGCGGGAAGCTTCTACAATGAGCAGTTCTTC,CASSLSAGSFYNEQFF
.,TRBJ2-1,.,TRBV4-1,TGCGCCAGCAGCCAAGATCCCCTAGACAATGAGCAGTTCTTC,CASSQDPLDNEQFF
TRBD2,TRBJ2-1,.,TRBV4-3,TGCGCCAGCAGCCAAAGACTAGCGATAAGCTCCTACAATGAGCAGTTCTTC,CASSQRLAISSYNEQFF
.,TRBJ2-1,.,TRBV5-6,TGTGCCAGCAGCTTGTGGGCTGATAATGAGCAGTTCTTC,CASSLWADNEQFF
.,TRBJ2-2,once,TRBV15,TGTGCCACTATTAAAACGGACGCCGGGGAGCTGTTTTTT,CATIKTDAGELFF
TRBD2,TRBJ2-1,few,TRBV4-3,TGCGCCAGCAGCCAAGATTGGACTAGCGCCACCTACAATGAGCAGTTCTTC,CASSQDWTSATYNEQFF
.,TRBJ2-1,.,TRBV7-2,TGTGCCAGCAGCTCTCTACAGGGGAGGTCCTACAATGAGCAGTTCTTC,CASSSLQGRSYNEQFF
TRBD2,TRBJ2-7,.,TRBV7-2,TGTGCCAGCAGCTTAACTCTAGCGGTACACTCCTACGAGCAGTACTTC,CASSLTLAVHSYEQYF
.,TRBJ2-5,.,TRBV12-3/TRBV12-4,TGTGCCAGCAGTCCACTCGGCCTAGGGATGGGCGGAGAGACCCAGTACTTC,CASSPLGLGMGGETQYF
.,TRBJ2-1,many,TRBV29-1,TGCAGCGGCTTAAGAGCGGAGCTCACCAATGAGCAGTTCTTC,CSGLRAELTNEQFF
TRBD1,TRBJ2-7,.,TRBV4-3,TGCGCCAGCAGCCAAGATCGGGGACAGGGGGCAGGCGAGCAGTACTTC,CASSQDRGQGAGEQYF
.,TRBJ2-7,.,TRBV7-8,TGTGCCAGCAGCGTAGGACTACGACATAGCTCCTACGAGCAGTACTTC,CASSVGLRHSSYEQYF
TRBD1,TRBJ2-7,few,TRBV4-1,TGCGCCAGCAGCCAAGTCCCAGGGGGACAGAACGAGCAGTACTTC,CASSQVPGGQNEQYF
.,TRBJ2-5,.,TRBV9,TGTGCCAGCAGCGCACGTTTCGAGCAAGAGACCCAGTACTTC,CASSARFEQETQYF
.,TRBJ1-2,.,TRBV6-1,TGTGCCAGCAGCACCGACAGGCTAAGGTGGGGCTACACCTTC,CASSTDRLRWGYTF
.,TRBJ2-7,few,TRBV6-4,TGTGCCAGCACCCAACAGGCCTACGAGCAGTACTTC,CASTQQAYEQYF
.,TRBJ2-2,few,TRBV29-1,TGCAGCCGAGGGGGGACCGGGGAGCTGTTTTTT,CSRGGTGELFF
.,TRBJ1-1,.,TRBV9,TGTGCCAGCAGCGGCTCCCCGGACAGCAAAGAGAACACTGAAGCTTTCTTT,CASSGSPDSKENTEAFF